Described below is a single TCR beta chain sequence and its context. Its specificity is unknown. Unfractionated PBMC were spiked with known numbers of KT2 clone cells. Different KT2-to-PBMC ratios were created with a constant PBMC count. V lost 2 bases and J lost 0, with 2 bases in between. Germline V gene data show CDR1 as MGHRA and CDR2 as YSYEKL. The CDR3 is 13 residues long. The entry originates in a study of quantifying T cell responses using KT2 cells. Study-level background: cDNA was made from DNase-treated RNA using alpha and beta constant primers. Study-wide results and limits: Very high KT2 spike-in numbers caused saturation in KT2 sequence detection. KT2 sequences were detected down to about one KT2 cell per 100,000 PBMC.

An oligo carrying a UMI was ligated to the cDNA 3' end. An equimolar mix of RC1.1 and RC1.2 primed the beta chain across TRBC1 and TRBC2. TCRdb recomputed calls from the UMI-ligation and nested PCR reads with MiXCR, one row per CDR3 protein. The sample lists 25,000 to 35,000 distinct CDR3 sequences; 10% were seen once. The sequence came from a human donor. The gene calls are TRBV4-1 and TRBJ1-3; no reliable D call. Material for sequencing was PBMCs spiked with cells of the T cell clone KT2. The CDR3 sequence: CASSQNSGNTIYF. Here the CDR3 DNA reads TGCGCCAGCAGCCAAAACTCTGGAAACACCATATATTTT.